The 27 T cell receptor beta chains below come from one sample, sequenced in a study of regulatory T cells in long-lasting Graves disease. TCR beta libraries were built with iRepertoire HTBI primers and Arm-PCR of CDR3 regions. MiXCR, applied by TCRdb to the multiplex PCR reads, yields one record per CDR3 protein. The data hold 550,000 to 650,000 distinct CDR3 sequences, with about 16% observed a single time. This sample's time point: newly diagnosed GD, antithyroid drugs for less than 3 months. Making the TCR library involved RNA that had been extracted from PBMCs. The sample was also linked to a second study, of T cells in Graves' hyperthyroidism and ophthalmopathy.

The sequenced sample was peripheral blood mononuclear cells (PBMCs), obtained at new diagnosis, from a patient treated with antithyroid drugs. These receptors were collected from a man between 18 and 35 years old with Graves disease.

The table lists this clonotype with many counts. The rearrangement joins TRBV2 to TRBJ2-1, with D tentatively TRBD1 or TRBD2 (7 bases each). The germline V and J ends were trimmed by 7 bases and 4 bases, with 23 bases remaining between them. The CDR3 is made up of 17 amino acids. The V gene's germline CDR1 is SNHLY and CDR2 FYNNEI. Here the CDR3 reads CASKRGPGGSRYNEQFF. CDR3 DNA: TGTGCCAGCAAGAGGGGGCCGGGAGGATCCAGGTACAATGAGCAGTTCTTC.

This clonotype was observed at least ten times. The chain has TRBV18 and TRBJ2-7; the match to TRBD2 covers 8 bases. The germline V gene has CDR1 KGHSH and CDR2 LQKENI. Trimming removed 6 bases from V and 5 bases from J; junction bases left unmatched: 6. The CDR3 runs to 13 residues. The CDR3 region is CASSPREGDEQYF. In nucleotides, the CDR3 is TGTGCCAGCTCCCCCCGGGAGGGGGACGAGCAGTACTTC.

This clonotype was picked up many times. V usage is TRBV7-9 and J usage is TRBJ1-1; D unclear. CDR1 and CDR2 (germline): SEHNR, FQNEAQ (reference sequence). V was pared by 6 bases and J by 1 base, with 12 bases between. This CDR3 has 14 amino acids. Written as DNA, the CDR3 is TGTGCCAGCAGTTTCCGGCAGGAGAACACTGAAGCTTTCTTT. Its protein is CASSFRQENTEAFF.

DNA for the CDR3: TGTGCCAGCTCCCCGACGATAGTTTCTGGGGCCAACGTCCTGACTTTC. Its protein is CASSPTIVSGANVLTF. This chain uses TRBV18 with TRBJ2-6; D remains unclear. The CDR3 contains 16 residues. Deletions cut 6 bases from V and 1 base from J, with 13 bases between. Germline V gives CDR1 KGHSH, CDR2 LQKENI.

There are many counts of this clonotype. This sequence joins TRBV12-3 or TRBV12-4 and TRBJ2-2, with 10 bases matching TRBD2. The ends lost 6 bases at V and 6 bases at J; junction bases unmatched: 10. CDR3 length: 16 residues. CDR3 sequence: CASSTQEAGGPGELFF. The DNA for the CDR3 is TGTGCCAGCAGCACCCAGGAAGCGGGAGGGCCCGGGGAGCTGTTTTTT.

The chain employs TRBV4-1 and TRBJ2-1; TRBD2 matches 7 bases. The end of the DNA is better explained by TRBJ2-3, so the J call may be wrong. Germline V CDR1 and CDR2: MGHRA, YSYEKL. The CDR3 contains 19 residues. The DNA for the CDR3 is TGCGCCAGCAGCCAAGAAACGGGCTGGGAGGGAGTGTCCGCCGATACGCAGTATTTT. Its protein is CASSQETGWEGVSADTQYF.

This chain links TRBV5-1 with TRBJ2-2, with 7 bases fitting TRBD1. Germline CDR1 SGHRS, CDR2 YFSETQ. This CDR3 spans 14 amino acids. The V gene end was trimmed by 4 bases and the J gene end by 4 bases; junction bases not matched to a gene: 4. The DNA of the CDR3 is TGCGCCAGCAGCCAGGGACAGAGCACCGGGGAGCTGTTTTTT. Residues: CASSQGQSTGELFF.

This clonotype was counted a few times. This rearrangement joins TRBV3-1 to TRBJ2-3; TRBD2 aligns across 8 bases. CDR1 is LGHDT and CDR2 is YNNKEL in the germline V gene (reference sequence). Trimming removed 3 bases from V and 4 bases from J; junction bases left unmatched: 3. The CDR3 spans 14 residues. CDR3 sequence: CASSQKAGADTQYF. The CDR3 DNA reads TGTGCCAGCAGCCAGAAAGCGGGGGCAGATACGCAGTATTTT.

This clonotype was seen many times. DNA for the CDR3: TGCGCCAGCAGCTCGTTCTCCTACGAGCAGTACTTC. Encoded protein: CASSSFSYEQYF. The chain uses TRBV5-1 and TRBJ2-7; D uncertain. The CDR3 is made up of 12 amino acids. CDR1 is SGHRS, CDR2 YFSETQ, per germline. The ends were cut back, 3 bases at V and 0 bases at J, with 4 bases in the middle. Based on the CDR3 plus reference TRBV5-1 and TRBJ2-7, the full variable domain is KAGVTQTPRYLIKTRGQQVTLSCSPISGHRSVSWYQQTPGQGLQFLFEYFSETQRNKGNFPGRFSGRQFSNSRSEMNVSTLELGDSALYLCASSSFSYEQYFGPGTRLTVT.

At least ten counts were recorded for this clonotype. The chain couples TRBV12-3 or TRBV12-4 to TRBJ2-1; unclear D gene. V shed 6 bases and J shed 3 bases, with 12 bases lying between them. The CDR3 is 14 residues long. DNA for the CDR3: TGTGCCAGCAGGCCCCTGCGGCTCTACAATGAGCAGTTCTTC. Protein product: CASRPLRLYNEQFF.

This clonotype showed up just a few times. The junction departs from the called germline gene at one end, perhaps through a read error. The CDR3 loop is CASSKQGASYNKQFF. The CDR3 DNA reads as TGTGCCAGCAGTAAGCAGGGGGCTTCCTACAATAAGCAGTTCTTC. The chain recombines TRBV3-1 with TRBJ2-1; 8 bases agree with TRBD1. The CDR3 is made up of 15 amino acids. CDR1 and CDR2 from the germline V gene are LGHDT and YNNKEL (reference sequence).

The chain employs TRBV9 and TRBJ1-1; 9 positions match TRBD1. J gave up 0 bases and V 6 bases, and 9 bases lay outside the gene matches. Germline V CDR1 and CDR2: SGDLS, YYNGEE. The CDR3 runs to 16 residues. CDR3 region: CASTRTDRGLNTEAFF. CDR3 in DNA: TGTGCCAGCACCCGAACGGACAGGGGACTGAACACTGAAGCTTTCTTT.

For this clonotype: A read error may explain this, as a much larger clone is one base away. The chain joins TRBV7-9 to TRBJ2-5; D gene unclear. The CDR3 sequence is 15 residues long. CDR1 is SEHNR and CDR2 is FQNEAQ in the germline V gene (reference sequence). CDR3 nucleotides: TGTGCCAGCAGCTTAGATGTGACCCACGGAGAGGCCCAGTACTTC. Translated: CASSLDVTHGEAQYF.

The chain uses TRBV20-1 and TRBJ1-2; 9 nucleotides agree with TRBD1. CDR3 size: 12 residues. Per germline, CDR1 DFQATT and CDR2 SNEGSKA (reference sequence). V shed 7 bases, J shed 4 bases, and the junction held 4 bases outside the gene matches. As DNA, the CDR3 is TGCAGTGTCGGGACAGGGAGCTATGGCTACACCTTC. Translating it yields CSVGTGSYGYTF.

Many counts were recorded for this clonotype. The gene calls are TRBV28 and TRBJ1-6; no clear D gene. Germline V CDR1 and CDR2: MDHEN, SYDVKM. The CDR3 runs 13 residues. V dropped 7 bases and J dropped 5 bases, with 9 bases sitting between them. CDR3: CASKPGHNSPLHF. The CDR3 DNA sequence: TGTGCCAGCAAGCCGGGTCATAATTCACCCCTCCACTTT.

The chain recombines TRBV27 with TRBJ2-2; weak D call: TRBD1 (7 bases). The CDR3 is 17 residues long. Germline CDR1 and CDR2: MNHEY and SMNVEV (reference sequence). V lost 0 bases, J lost 5 bases, and 16 bases lay in between. The CDR3 DNA sequence: TGTGCCAGCAGTTTATCGGCAGGGGGGTCGATGACCGGGGAGCTGTTTTTT. This encodes CASSLSAGGSMTGELFF.

This chain connects TRBV7-6 to TRBJ2-2, with 7 bases lining up with TRBD1. V gave up 4 bases and J gave up 5 bases; unmatched junction bases: 16. Germline V gene data show CDR1 as SGHVS and CDR2 as FNYEAQ. The length of the CDR3 is 18 residues. In nucleotides, the CDR3 is TGTGCCAGCAGCTCTTATTGGGAAAAGGGGGCGCGGACCGGGGAGCTGTTTTTT. This gives the protein CASSSYWEKGARTGELFF.

This clonotype was seen ten or more times. The CDR3 here is CASSSPDRGVRETQYF. The CDR3 DNA sequence: TGTGCCAGCAGTTCCCCGGACAGGGGGGTTCGTGAGACCCAGTACTTC. J is TRBJ2-5 and V is TRBV12-3 or TRBV12-4, with 10 positions matching TRBD1. The V gene end was trimmed by 4 bases and the J gene end by 5 bases; junction bases not matched to a gene: 10. The CDR3 runs 16 residues.

This clonotype was seen repeatedly, ten times or more. CDR3 amino acids: CASSVTSGAGSSYEQYF. DNA of the CDR3: TGCGCCAGCAGCGTAACTAGCGGGGCCGGAAGCTCCTACGAGCAGTACTTC. The chain combines TRBV5-1 with TRBJ2-7; 10 bases map to TRBD2. The germline CDR1 and CDR2 sequences are SGHRS and YFSETQ. V shed 4 bases, J shed 0 bases, and the junction held 10 bases outside the gene matches. The CDR3 is 17 amino acids.

Many counts were recorded for this clonotype. The chain employs TRBV13 and TRBJ2-1; no firm D call. Trimming cost V 5 bases and J 4 bases, with 12 bases left between them. The CDR3 extends over 14 amino acids. Germline V gene lookup returns CDR1 PRHDT and CDR2 FYEKMQ (reference sequence). Here the CDR3 reads CASSLQSEYNEQFF. The CDR3 DNA is TGTGCCAGCAGCCTCCAATCCGAGTACAATGAGCAGTTCTTC.

This clonotype came up many times. The rearrangement uses TRBV28 and TRBJ2-7, with TRBD1 matching 7 bases. After removal of 4 bases from V and 1 base from J, the junction contained 10 bases not matched to a gene. This CDR3 is built from 16 residues. Germline-derived CDR1 and CDR2 are MDHEN and SYDVKM. DNA for the CDR3: TGTGCCAGCAGTTCATACCGGGACAGCGCTTCCTACGAGCAGTACTTC. Translation gives CASSSYRDSASYEQYF.

This chain uses TRBV4-1 with TRBJ2-2; TRBD1 matches at 9 bases. The germline CDR1 and CDR2 sequences are MGHRA and YSYEKL. CDR3 length: 15 amino acids. After removal of 3 bases from V and 1 base from J, the junction contained 0 bases not matched to a gene. The DNA of the CDR3 is TGCGCCAGCAGCCAGGGACAGGGGAACACCGGGGAGCTGTTTTTT. Protein sequence: CASSQGQGNTGELFF.

Written as DNA, the CDR3 is TGTGCCAGCAGCTTAGCGTCTCGAGGGCGGGGCGATGAGCAGTTCTTC. It is translated as CASSLASRGRGDEQFF. This chain connects TRBV7-6 to TRBJ2-1; possibly TRBD2 for D (6 bases). In germline, CDR1 is SGHVS, CDR2 FNYEAQ. V was trimmed by 0 bases and J by 8 bases, leaving 17 bases between them. The CDR3 loop spans 16 amino acids.

This clonotype showed up just a few times. This chain joins TRBV5-5 and TRBJ1-2; D is unclear. CDR1 SGHKS and CDR2 YYEKEE come from the germline V gene (reference sequence). The CDR3 is 14 amino acids. V was trimmed by 4 bases and J by 8 bases, leaving 18 bases between them. The CDR3 bases are TGTGCCAGCAGCACCCAGTTGGCGGGGAACGGCTACACCTTC. Residues: CASSTQLAGNGYTF.

This clonotype occurred a few times. The CDR3 loop reads CASSQGPSNLGEQYF. As DNA, the CDR3 is TGCGCCAGCAGCCAAGGGCCTTCCAACCTTGGGGAGCAGTACTTC. The V and J genes are TRBV4-1 and TRBJ2-7; D is uncertain. The CDR3 loop spans 15 amino acids. V was pared by 1 base and J by 7 bases, with 17 bases between. From germline, CDR1 is MGHRA and CDR2 YSYEKL.

The rearrangement joins TRBV30 to TRBJ1-5; TRBD1 might be the D (5 bases). The CDR3 consists of 13 residues. Trimming removed 1 base at V and 6 bases at J, with 10 bases between. Germline values: CDR1 GTSNPN, CDR2 SVGIG (reference sequence). The CDR3 DNA is TGTGCCTGGAGTGAGGGGCTCGGTCAGCCCCAGCATTTT. Its protein is CAWSEGLGQPQHF.

The V and J genes are TRBV6-2 or TRBV6-3 and TRBJ2-7, with 9 bases lining up with TRBD2. J lost 5 bases, V lost 7 bases, and 6 bases had no gene match. This CDR3 region has 13 residues. Germline V CDR1 and CDR2: MNHEY, SVGEGT. The CDR3: CASTWTSEHEQYF. The CDR3 nucleotides read TGTGCCAGCACCTGGACTAGCGAGCACGAGCAGTACTTC.